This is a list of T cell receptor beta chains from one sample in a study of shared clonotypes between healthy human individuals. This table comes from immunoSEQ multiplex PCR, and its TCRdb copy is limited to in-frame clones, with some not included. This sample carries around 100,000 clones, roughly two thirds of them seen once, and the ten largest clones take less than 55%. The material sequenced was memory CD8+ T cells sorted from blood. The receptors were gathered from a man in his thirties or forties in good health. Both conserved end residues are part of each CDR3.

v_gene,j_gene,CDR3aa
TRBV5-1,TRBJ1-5,CVVKRDRGNLYSNQPQHF
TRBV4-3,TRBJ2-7,CASSQDGGTGEGEQYF
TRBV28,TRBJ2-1,CASSFRDRGRSYNEQFF
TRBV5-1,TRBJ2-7,CASSPPEAYEQYF
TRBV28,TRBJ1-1,CASSRTGRAFF
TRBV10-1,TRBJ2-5,CASSESLGETQYF
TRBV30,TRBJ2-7,CAWRAGLGGSYEQYF
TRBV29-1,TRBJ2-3,CSVGKVQDTQYF
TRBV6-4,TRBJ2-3,CASSDKAGGTDTQYF
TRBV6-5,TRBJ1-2,CASRTPGYGYTF
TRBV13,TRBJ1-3,CASSVLGGYSGNTIYF
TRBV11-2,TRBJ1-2,CASSLLNYGYTF
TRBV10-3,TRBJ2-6,CASHSGTGEVGANVLTF
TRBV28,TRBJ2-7,CASSFAQGPYEQYF
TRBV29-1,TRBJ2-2,CSVEDLEGAGTGELFF
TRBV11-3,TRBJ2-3,CASSGRATDTQYF
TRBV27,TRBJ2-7,CASSLGQEPYEQYF
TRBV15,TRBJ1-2,CATSDRTGGHYGYTF
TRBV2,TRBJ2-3,CASIGREPTDTQYF
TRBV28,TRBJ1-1,CASSLSGGYTEAFF
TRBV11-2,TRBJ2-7,CASSPGPFYEQYF
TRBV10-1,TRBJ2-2,CASSESIPANTGELFF
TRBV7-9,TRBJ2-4,CASSLTDRDIQYF
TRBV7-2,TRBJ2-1,CASPPGGLAINEQFF
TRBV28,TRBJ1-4,CASRAGTELFF
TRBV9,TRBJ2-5,CASSPGGLAGVETQYF
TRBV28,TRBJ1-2,CASSFQYRGDYGYTF
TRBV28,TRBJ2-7,CASSFGTSVDEQYF
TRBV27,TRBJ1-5,CASRPEQQGGNQPQHF
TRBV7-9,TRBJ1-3,CASSSPGGLGNTIYF
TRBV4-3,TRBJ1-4,CASSHATGGSEKLFF
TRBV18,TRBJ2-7,CASSPGDRDYEQYF
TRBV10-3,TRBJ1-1,CAISGAPDRGLTEAFF
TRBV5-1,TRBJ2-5,CASSLGAGDLQETQYF
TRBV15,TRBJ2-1,CATSRDRGTVNEQFF
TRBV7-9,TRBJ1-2,CASSLGAGTLGPDYGYTF
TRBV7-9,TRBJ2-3,CASRALGQLTDTQYF
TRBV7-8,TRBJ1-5,CASSLLRGVIQPQHF
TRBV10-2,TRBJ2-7,CASKETGGSSYEQYF
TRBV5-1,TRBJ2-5,CASSFDYQGRETQYF
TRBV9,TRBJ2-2,CASSVGVGTGELFF
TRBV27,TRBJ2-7,CASSLIGDEQYF
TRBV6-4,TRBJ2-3,CASSPGTSDTDTQYF
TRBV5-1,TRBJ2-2,CASSNTPGLGGTGELFF
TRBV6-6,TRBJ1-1,CASSYGGTEAFF
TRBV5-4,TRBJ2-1,CASSSPDYNEQFF
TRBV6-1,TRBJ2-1,CASSEFGGSSYNEQFF
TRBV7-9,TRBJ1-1,CASSLLKDLWMNTEAFF
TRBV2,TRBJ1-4,CASSGQGGDGEKLFF
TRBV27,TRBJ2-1,CASSTGASGNNEQFF